Below, one T cell receptor beta chain is given with its context. The antigen is not known. This entry comes from a study of cytomegalovirus exposure and HLA in healthy donors. Study-level results: Per a prior analysis, the majority of TCR beta V segments were productive roughly 90% or roughly 30% of the time.

PCR amplification relied on 60 Vbeta primers (plus 13 Jbeta primers). The repertoire was sequenced with immunoSEQ multiplex PCR; TCRdb's copy has only in-frame clones and lacks some. The data show under 130,000 clones, under 80% seen once. This TCR was recovered from a woman between 18 and 29 years old in good health and CMV-seropositive. Input material: PBMCs.

CDR3 coding DNA: TGTGCCAGCTCACCGGGGAGGGACAATCAGCCCCAGCATTTT. Protein sequence: CASSPGRDNQPQHF. The genes are TRBV18 and TRBJ1-5, with no clear D. Trimming stripped 3 bases from V and 3 bases from J, with 9 bases between. The CDR3 has 14 residues. From germline, CDR1 is KGHSH and CDR2 LQKENI.